This T cell receptor beta chain was identified in a study of T cell responses to AZD1222 COVID-19 vaccine. The germline V gene has CDR1 MNHNS and CDR2 SASEGT. Trimming removed 2 bases from V and 2 bases from J; junction bases left unmatched: 6. The CDR3 extends over 16 amino acids. Here immunoSEQ multiplex PCR was the method, and the copy in TCRdb shows in-frame clones only, minus some. Of 100,000 to 150,000 clones listed, 90% are singletons. The rearrangement links TRBV6-1 to TRBJ2-7; 10 bases agree with TRBD2. Sequences were derived from peripheral blood, sampled on day 0 of MenACWY control vaccination. This sequence originates from an adult in good health. CDR3 nucleotides: TGTGCCAGCAGTGAATTACCGGGACTAGCGACCTACGAGCAGTACTTC. This encodes CASSELPGLATYEQYF.